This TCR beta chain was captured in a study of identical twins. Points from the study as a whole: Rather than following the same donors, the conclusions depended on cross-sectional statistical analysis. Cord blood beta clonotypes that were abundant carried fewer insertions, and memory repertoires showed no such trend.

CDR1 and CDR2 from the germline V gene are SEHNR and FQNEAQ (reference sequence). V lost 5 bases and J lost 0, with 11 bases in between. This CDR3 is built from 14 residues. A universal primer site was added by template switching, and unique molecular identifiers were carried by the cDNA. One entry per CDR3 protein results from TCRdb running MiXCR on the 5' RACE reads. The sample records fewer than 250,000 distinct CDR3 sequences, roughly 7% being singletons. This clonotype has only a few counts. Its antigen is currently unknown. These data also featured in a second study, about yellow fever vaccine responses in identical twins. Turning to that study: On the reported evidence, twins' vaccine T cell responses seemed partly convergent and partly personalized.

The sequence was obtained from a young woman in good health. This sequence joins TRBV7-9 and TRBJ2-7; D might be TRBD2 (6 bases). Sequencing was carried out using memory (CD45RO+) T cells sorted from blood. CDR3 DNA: TGTGCCAGCAGCAACGGGGGATCCTCCTACGAGCAGTACTTC. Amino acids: CASSNGGSSYEQYF.